This T cell receptor beta chain was observed in a study of blood T cell repertoires in COVID-19. Whole-study context: Samples of COVID-19 (acute and convalescent) were obtained from the United States, Italy and Spain. T cells, B-cell-depleted T cells, or PBMCs provided the cDNA or gDNA that served as material.

Original processing methods: Reference gene primer amplification gave nucleated cell count estimates. The repertoire was sequenced with immunoSEQ multiplex PCR; TCRdb's copy has only in-frame clones and lacks some. V and J calls and clone size are given by that table; D and trimming were obtained from the DNA. This table has 75,000 to 95,000 clones, approximately 84% appearing once. The CDR3 extends over 14 amino acids. V was clipped by 8 bases and J by 5 bases, with 13 bases between them. CDR1 is MNHEY, CDR2 SMNVEV, per germline (reference sequence). The material sequenced was peripheral blood. This chain joins TRBV27 and TRBJ1-6, with D tentatively TRBD1 (6 bases). This clonotype originated in a man aged 60 to 69 with acute or convalescent COVID-19. CDR3 residues: CASGRQEDNSPLHF. CDR3 in DNA: TGTGCCAGCGGAAGACAGGAAGATAATTCACCCCTCCACTTT.